This record concerns one TCR beta chain sequence. What it recognizes is unknown. Libraries were prepared by immunoSEQ multiplex PCR; TCRdb keeps only in-frame clonotypes and omits some of them. The repertoire holds roughly 110,000 clones, with around 90% as singletons. At cycle 4 day 1, cycle 7 day 1, and baseline, blood was sampled. The data stem from a study of OX40 agonist ivuxolimab in advanced cancers. This CDR3 spans 17 amino acids. Looked up from germline, CDR1 is LGHNT and CDR2 is FRNRAP. Trimming stripped 5 bases from V and 0 bases from J, with 17 bases between. Findings of the study overall: Nonresponders, in some cases, also had low normalized T-cell clonal expansion.

The gene calls are TRBV12-5 and TRBJ2-1, with D perhaps TRBD1 (5 bases). The input for sequencing was CD4+ or CD8+ T cells sorted from blood, taken in a trial of the OX40 agonist ivuxolimab. This TCR derives from an adult with an advanced solid tumor such as melanoma, head and neck, liver or kidney cancer. CDR3 nucleotides: TGTGCTAGTGGTCAGGGTGCACCCGGCAGCTCCTACAATGAGCAGTTCTTC. Encoded protein: CASGQGAPGSSYNEQFF.